These 21 T cell receptor beta chains share one sample of origin, sequenced in a study of blood T cells in healthy people across ages. Together with a sample-barcoded 5' primer, a J-beta primer mix was included in a second PCR lasting about 6 to 12 cycles. TCRdb fed the 5' RACE reads into MiXCR, producing one record per CDR3 protein. The sample has 1.5 million to 2 million distinct CDR3 sequences, approximately 30% seen once. The material sequenced was blood. Source of these receptors: a woman in her 30s in good health.

CDR3 sequence: CASSESRLPKETQYF. As DNA, the CDR3 is TGTGCCAGCAGTGAGTCGAGGCTTCCAAAAGAGACCCAGTACTTC. The chain links TRBV2 to TRBJ2-5; no clear D gene. The CDR3 length is 15 residues. Germline CDR1 reads SNHLY; CDR2 reads FYNNEI. V was clipped by 3 bases and J by 3 bases, with 14 bases between them. Complete variable domain (other parts from reference TRBV2 and TRBJ2-5): EPEVTQTPSHQVTQMGQEVILRCVPISNHLYFYWYRQILGQKVEFLVSFYNNEISEKSEIFDDQFSVERPDGSNFTLKIRSTKLEDSAMYFCASSESRLPKETQYFGPGTRLLVL.

In this sample, this clonotype turned up a few times. The rearrangement joins TRBV3-1 to TRBJ2-3; D remains unclear. V was cut by 0 bases and J by 6 bases, with 13 bases left in between. The CDR3 totals 15 residues. CDR1 is LGHDT and CDR2 is YNNKEL in the germline V gene (reference sequence). The CDR3 spells CASSQDTQPGDTQYF. CDR3 sequence (DNA): TGTGCCAGCAGCCAAGACACCCAGCCCGGGGATACGCAGTATTTT.

The chain recombines TRBV6-1 with TRBJ1-2; 8 bases align to TRBD1. V gave up 5 bases and J gave up 4 bases; unmatched junction bases: 15. Germline-derived CDR1 and CDR2 are MNHNS and SASEGT. The CDR3 is made up of 17 amino acids. The DNA for the CDR3 is TGTGCCAGCAGTCCACAAACGATAATAACAGGGGGCTATGGCTACACCTTC. This encodes CASSPQTIITGGYGYTF.

This clonotype showed up many times. The chain couples TRBV5-1 to TRBJ2-1; D is unresolved. Germline lookup yields CDR1 SGHRS and CDR2 YFSETQ. The CDR3 extends over 15 amino acids. Trimming took off 5 bases at V and 0 bases at J, with 12 bases between the two ends. DNA for the CDR3: TGCGCCAGCAGAATTGCGGTGAGCTCCTACAATGAGCAGTTCTTC. Translation gives CASRIAVSSYNEQFF.

This sequence joins TRBV5-1 and TRBJ1-1; no clear D gene. The ends were cut back, 0 bases at V and 9 bases at J, with 12 bases in the middle. The CDR3 covers 13 residues. The germline V gene has CDR1 SGHRS and CDR2 YFSETQ. For the CDR3, the DNA is TGCGCCAGCAGCTTGGCCGGGCAGCCCCAAGCTTTCTTT. Encoded protein: CASSLAGQPQAFF.

J is TRBJ1-2 and V is TRBV20-1; D is ambiguous. Trimming pared 5 bases from V and 4 bases from J, leaving 14 bases between. Germline assignment: CDR1 DFQATT and CDR2 SNEGSKA (reference sequence). The CDR3 is made up of 13 amino acids. The CDR3 here is CSARTILSYGYTF. CDR3 DNA: TGCAGTGCTCGGACGATACTATCCTATGGCTACACCTTC.

Ten or more counts support this clonotype. The rearrangement links TRBV6-2 or TRBV6-3 to TRBJ2-7, with 9 positions matching TRBD2. Losses at the gene ends were 5 bases for V and 2 bases for J; bases not matched to a gene: 7. The germline CDR1 and CDR2 sequences are MNHEY and SVGEGT. This CDR3 comprises 15 residues. For the CDR3, the DNA is TGTGCCAGCAGTAGCGCATCTAGCGGGGCCTACGAGCAGTACTTC. Amino acid sequence: CASSSASSGAYEQYF.

This clonotype turned up a few times. V and J are TRBV5-6 and TRBJ2-2, with D perhaps TRBD2 (6 bases). V lost 1 base, J lost 1 base, and 8 bases lay in between. CDR3 length: 15 amino acids. Germline V lookup: CDR1 SGHDT, CDR2 YYEEEE. CDR3 sequence (DNA): TGTGCCAGCAGCTTGTTTAGCGGGAACACCGGGGAGCTGTTTTTT. Its protein product is CASSLFSGNTGELFF.

This clonotype has a single count. The V and J genes are TRBV6-6 and TRBJ2-4, with TRBD2 as a possible D gene (5 bases). The DNA end is more similar to TRBJ2-7, so the J call may be wrong. The CDR3 totals 15 residues. Germline CDR1 is MNHNY and CDR2 is SVGAGI (reference sequence). The DNA of the CDR3 is TGTGCCAGCAGTTACGGAGGCAACGTCCCCTACGAGCAGTACTTC. This codes for CASSYGGNVPYEQYF.

On this clonotype itself: A junction boundary mismatches the germline segment, possibly from a read error. The V and J genes are TRBV9 and TRBJ2-7, with 7 bases identical to TRBD2. Germline CDR1 reads SGDLS; CDR2 reads YYNGEE. The CDR3 runs to 15 residues. The CDR3, as DNA: TGTGCCGGCAGCCCGACGGGGAGGGAGCCCTACGAGCAGTACTTC. Translating it yields CAGSPTGREPYEQYF.

This clonotype was seen many times. The genes are TRBV6-2 or TRBV6-3 and TRBJ2-7; 7 bases match TRBD1. This CDR3 spans 14 amino acids. After removal of 5 bases from V and 2 bases from J, the junction contained 6 bases not matched to a gene. Germline V CDR1 and CDR2: MNHEY, SVGEGT. The CDR3 region is CASSPDRSPYEQYF. The CDR3 DNA reads as TGTGCCAGCAGTCCGGACAGGAGCCCCTACGAGCAGTACTTC.

Comments on this clonotype: Compared with germline, one end of the junction differs, possibly owing to a read error. This sequence joins TRBV28 and TRBJ2-1; no clear D. The CDR3 sequence is 11 residues long. The germline gives CDR1 MDHEN, CDR2 SYDVKM. The CDR3 region has the DNA TGTGCCGGCAGTTCCGGTAATGAGCAGTTCTTC. Translating it yields CAGSSGNEQFF.

This chain uses TRBV28 with TRBJ1-2, with D unresolved. The V and J ends lost 5 bases and 5 bases respectively, with 24 bases between them. CDR3 size: 17 residues. Germline V lookup: CDR1 MDHEN, CDR2 SYDVKM. The CDR3 here is CASSPKTSWAVGYGYTF. Written as DNA, the CDR3 is TGTGCCAGCAGTCCAAAGACCAGTTGGGCGGTAGGGTATGGCTACACCTTC.

This clonotype was counted a few times. CDR3 bases: TGCGCCAGCAGCCCATTTCTAACGCGTTCTCAAGAGACCCAGTACTTC. Translated: CASSPFLTRSQETQYF. The chain combines TRBV5-1 with TRBJ2-5; D is undetermined. Germline V gives CDR1 SGHRS, CDR2 YFSETQ. The CDR3 sequence is 16 residues long. The V and J ends lost 4 bases and 2 bases respectively, with 18 bases between them.

The chain couples TRBV7-9 to TRBJ1-2, with TRBD1 as a possible D gene (5 bases). V was trimmed by 5 bases and J by 5 bases, leaving 18 bases between them. This CDR3 is built from 15 residues. In germline, CDR1 is SEHNR, CDR2 FQNEAQ (reference sequence). As DNA, the CDR3 is TGTGCCAGCAGCGCCGGGACTCAGGATGGGTATGGCTACACCTTC. Translation: CASSAGTQDGYGYTF.

The rearrangement joins TRBV5-1 to TRBJ1-1, with D possibly being TRBD1 (5 bases). This CDR3 spans 14 amino acids. Trimming took off 4 bases at V and 1 base at J, with 11 bases between the two ends. From germline, CDR1 is SGHRS and CDR2 YFSETQ. In DNA, the CDR3 is TGCGCCAGCAGCCAAGCGCAGGGGAACACTGAAGCTTTCTTT. Protein product: CASSQAQGNTEAFF. Supplemented by reference TRBV5-1 and TRBJ1-1, the full variable domain reads KAGVTQTPRYLIKTRGQQVTLSCSPISGHRSVSWYQQTPGQGLQFLFEYFSETQRNKGNFPGRFSGRQFSNSRSEMNVSTLELGDSALYLCASSQAQGNTEAFFGQGTRLTVV.

J is TRBJ2-7 and V is TRBV11-2, with 10 bases lining up with TRBD2. The CDR3 is made up of 15 amino acids. Trimming cost V 8 bases and J 1 base; bases outside gene matches: 8. Germline assignment: CDR1 SGHAT and CDR2 FQNNGV. Here the CDR3 reads CASRFPGLASYEQYF. Here the CDR3 DNA reads TGTGCCAGCCGGTTCCCGGGACTAGCGTCCTACGAGCAGTACTTC.

Points on this clonotype: A much larger clonotype is one base distant, so this may be a read error. V gene TRBV29-1 combines with J gene TRBJ2-7; the D call may be TRBD1 or TRBD2 (5 bases each). Germline values: CDR1 SQVTM, CDR2 ANQGSEA. V lost 7 bases and J 10 bases, leaving 20 bases between the germline ends. The CDR3 runs to 12 residues. The DNA for the CDR3 is TGCAGCGGTGTGTCCGGGGACGGGGCCCAGTACTTC. It is translated as CSGVSGDGAQYF.

Of note for this clonotype: A single base separates this from a much larger clone, so it may be a read error. The rearrangement joins TRBV7-2 to TRBJ2-4; D not resolved. The ends were cut back, 0 bases at V and 2 bases at J, with 8 bases in the middle. CDR1 is SGHTA and CDR2 is FQGNSA in the germline V gene. The CDR3 extends over 15 amino acids. The chain's CDR3 is CASSLANPTKNIQYF. Written as DNA, the CDR3 is TGTGCCAGCAGCTTAGCCAATCCGACCAAAAACATTCAGTACTTC.

This chain joins TRBV6-5 and TRBJ1-5; D remains ambiguous. The germline V gene encodes CDR1 MNHEY and CDR2 SVGAGI. V was shortened by 6 bases and J by 3 bases, with 12 bases between the two germline ends. The CDR3 is 14 amino acids. The CDR3 here is CASRPPGDNQPQHF. Here the CDR3 DNA reads TGTGCCAGCAGGCCCCCGGGCGACAATCAGCCCCAGCATTTT.

This clonotype turned up a few times. This chain links TRBV5-1 with TRBJ2-3; tentative D call: TRBD1 (6 bases). This CDR3 region has 15 residues. The V gene lost 0 bases and the J gene lost 2 bases, with 10 bases spanning the gap. Per the germline V gene, CDR1 is SGHRS and CDR2 is YFSETQ. CDR3 DNA sequence: TGCGCCAGCAGCTTGGAGGGGGTAGACACAGATACGCAGTATTTT. Translated: CASSLEGVDTDTQYF.